This T cell receptor (beta chain) is drawn from a study of a mutant IDH1 vaccine in newly diagnosed glioma. The assay was immunoSEQ multiplex PCR, and TCRdb's table has in-frame clones only and misses some. The sample lists approximately 50,000 clones, around four fifths occurring once. The CDR3 covers 13 residues. Trimming left V 0 bases short and J 8 bases short, with 11 bases between. Germline CDR1 and CDR2: SGHRS and YFSETQ. This clone appeared a single time. Its antigen remains unknown. Time point meaning: week 35, safety follow-up. What each vaccine dose contained was 300 ug of mutant IDH1 20-mer peptide, accompanied by topical imiquimod.

The rearrangement uses TRBV5-1 and TRBJ1-2; no clear D gene. This material consisted of PBMCs, taken from a glioma patient whose treatment included an IDH1 peptide vaccine. The origin of this receptor is a man aged 40-50 years with glioma. Written as DNA, the CDR3 is TGCGCCAGCAGCTTGGTGCCGTCTGGGGGCTACACCTTC. Protein sequence: CASSLVPSGGYTF.